This T cell receptor beta chain was observed in a study of T cell responses to AZD1222 COVID-19 vaccine. General study results and limits: Females made up more of the donors, who were largely white British, and clonal diversity may have come out too low.

A remark on this clone: Antigen specificity is unknown.

Generated by immunoSEQ multiplex PCR, the TCRdb table keeps only in-frame clones and is missing some. Among 140,000 to 150,000 clones listed, under 95% were seen once. V lost 4 bases and J lost 1; bases outside the gene matches: 8. This CDR3 is built from 16 residues. Germline CDR1 reads SGHVS; CDR2 reads FQNEAQ. The J gene is TRBJ2-3, the V gene TRBV7-8, with 7 bases matching TRBD2. The sequence derives from an adult in good health. The sample consisted of peripheral blood, taken on day 0 of AZD1222 vaccination. CDR3 protein: CASSYTDGLGTDTQYF. CDR3 DNA: TGTGCCAGCAGCTATACAGACGGACTAGGCACAGATACGCAGTATTTT.